This T cell receptor (beta chain) derives from a study of early T cells in non-severe SARS-CoV-2 infection. Overall study: Investigators sequenced bulk RNA drawn from unsorted whole blood, and chains remained unpaired.

The CDR3 is made up of 13 amino acids. Trimming left V 2 bases short and J 4 bases short, with 8 bases between. Germline loops: CDR1 SGDLS, CDR2 YYNGEE. General observations from the study: VDJdb-based annotation leaned toward anti-spike CD8 responses and missed private and CD4 specificities.

Researchers tagged individual cDNA molecules with unique molecular identifiers. One entry per CDR3 protein, called by TCRdb with MiXCR from the 5' RACE reads. The table includes about 39,000 distinct CDR3 sequences, around 6% detected once. This clonotype was observed many times. No antigen is known for it. This receptor was obtained from an adult who was a healthcare worker with PCR-confirmed SARS-CoV-2 infection or an uninfected control (not recorded which). This material consisted of whole blood, taken at baseline. The genes are TRBV9 and TRBJ2-3; possibly TRBD1 or TRBD2 for D (5 bases each). This CDR3 reads CASSVGPPDTQYF. The CDR3, as DNA: TGTGCCAGCAGCGTGGGACCCCCAGATACGCAGTATTTT.